Below, 30 T cell receptor beta chains from the same sample are listed, as sequenced in a study of cytomegalovirus exposure and HLA in healthy donors. Amplification used 60 Vbeta primers and 13 Jbeta primers. Some clones are missing from TCRdb's copy, which holds only in-frame ones; the method was immunoSEQ multiplex PCR. The table includes 150,000 to 200,000 clones, more than 65% detected once. The sample taken for sequencing was PBMCs. These receptors all stem from a woman between 25 and 40 years old in good health and CMV-seropositive.

The table lists this clone with a few counts. The chain recombines TRBV12-5 with TRBJ2-1; 8 bases map to TRBD1. The CDR3 has 15 residues. With 6 bases clipped from V and 2 bases from J, the junction kept 6 bases outside the gene matches. CDR1 and CDR2 from the germline V gene are LGHNT and FRNRAP. CDR3 sequence (DNA): TGTGCTAGTGGCCCCGACAGGGGAGCCTACAATGAGCAGTTCTTC. Translation: CASGPDRGAYNEQFF.

The rearrangement uses TRBV5-1 and TRBJ1-5; D may be TRBD1 (6 bases). The ends were cut back, 4 bases at V and 7 bases at J, with 18 bases in the middle. The CDR3 covers 15 residues. Germline assignment: CDR1 SGHRS and CDR2 YFSETQ. The CDR3 is CASSRGGLEGQPQHF. The CDR3, as DNA: TGCGCCAGCAGCAGGGGGGGGCTTGAGGGCCAGCCCCAGCATTTT.

The rearrangement links TRBV2 to TRBJ2-3, with TRBD1 matching over 8 bases. The CDR3 length is 14 residues. V gave up 4 bases and J gave up 6 bases; unmatched junction bases: 6. The germline CDR1 and CDR2 sequences are SNHLY and FYNNEI. CDR3 sequence: CASSVITGGDTQYF. As DNA, the CDR3 is TGTGCCAGCAGTGTTATTACAGGGGGTGATACGCAGTATTTT. The full variable domain, with the rest looked up from reference TRBV2 and TRBJ2-3, is EPEVTQTPSHQVTQMGQEVILRCVPISNHLYFYWYRQILGQKVEFLVSFYNNEISEKSEIFDDQFSVERPDGSNFTLKIRSTKLEDSAMYFCASSVITGGDTQYFGPGTRLTVL.

CDR3 nucleotides: TGTGCCAGCAGCTTGGCAACGGAGACCCAGTACTTC. This sequence encodes CASSLATETQYF. V usage is TRBV7-9 and J usage is TRBJ2-5; D ambiguous. Germline V gives CDR1 SEHNR, CDR2 FQNEAQ (reference sequence). The CDR3 is 12 residues long. V lost 3 bases to trimming and J lost 5 bases, with 7 bases between them. The full variable domain, rest sourced from reference TRBV7-9 and TRBJ2-5, is DTGVSQNPRHKITKRGQNVTFRCDPISEHNRLYWYRQTLGQGPEFLTYFQNEAQLEKSRLLSDRFSAERPKGSFSTLEIQRTEQGDSAMYLCASSLATETQYFGPGTRLLVL.

This clone was recorded once. The chain recombines TRBV21-1 with TRBJ1-2; the table's D call, TRBD1, was not checked against the DNA. TRBV21-1 has pseudogene status. This CDR3 spans 16 amino acids. In nucleotides, the CDR3 is TGTGCCAGCAGCGACGACAGGTCCTACTTATTTGATGGCTACACCTTC. Protein: CASSDDRSYLFDGYTF.

The rearrangement links TRBV5-7 to TRBJ1-5; 8 bases line up with TRBD1. TRBV5-7 is treated as an ORF (open reading frame) with a function not yet certain. CDR3 length equals 14 residues. V dropped 6 bases and J dropped 0; count of bases not matched to a gene: 2. The CDR3 region is CASKDRDSNQPQHF. The CDR3 DNA sequence: TGTGCCAGCAAGGACAGGGATAGCAATCAGCCCCAGCATTTT.

This chain joins TRBV11-3 and TRBJ2-2; 10 bases are shared with TRBD2. The germline gives CDR1 SGHNT, CDR2 YENEEA. The CDR3 has 15 residues. V shed 4 bases and J 6 bases; nucleotides not matched to a gene: 5. The CDR3, as DNA: TGTGCCAGCAGCTCAGCGGGGGGGCCGTCCGGGGAGCTGTTTTTT. Its translation is CASSSAGGPSGELFF.

This chain joins TRBV11-3 and TRBJ2-4, with D possibly TRBD1 on 5 matching bases. CDR1 is SGHNT and CDR2 is YENEEA in the germline V gene. V was shortened by 5 bases and J by 5 bases, with 10 bases between the two germline ends. This CDR3 region has 13 residues. The DNA of the CDR3 is TGTGCCAGCAGCAAGGGGTCCGAAAACATTCAGTACTTC. It is translated as CASSKGSENIQYF. Supplemented by reference TRBV11-3 and TRBJ2-4, the full variable domain reads EAGVVQSPRYKIIEKKQPVAFWCNPISGHNTLYWYLQNLGQGPELLIRYENEEAVDDSQLPKDRFSAERLKGVDSTLKIQPAELGDSAVYLCASSKGSENIQYFGAGTRLSVL.

This clone was recorded a few times. The V call is TRBV11-2, the J call TRBJ2-5; D might be TRBD2 (5 bases). This CDR3 comprises 14 residues. CDR1 is SGHAT, CDR2 FQNNGV, per germline. Trimming removed 3 bases at V and 6 bases at J, with 14 bases between. The CDR3: CASSFARETKTQYF. The CDR3 nucleotides read TGTGCCAGCAGCTTTGCGAGGGAGACGAAGACCCAGTACTTC.

V usage is TRBV7-2 and J usage is TRBJ1-4, with D tentatively TRBD1 (5 bases). The CDR3 loop spans 15 amino acids. With 3 bases removed from V and 2 bases from J, the gap between germline ends came to 10 bases. The V gene's germline CDR1 is SGHTA and CDR2 FQGNSA. CDR3 residues: CASSFRGGTNEKLFF. The CDR3 nucleotides are TGTGCCAGCAGCTTTAGGGGTGGTACTAATGAAAAACTGTTTTTT.

V usage is TRBV2 and J usage is TRBJ2-3; 10 bases map to TRBD2. The CDR3 runs to 14 residues. J gave up 5 bases and V 7 bases, and 6 bases lay outside the gene matches. Germline CDR1 and CDR2: SNHLY and FYNNEI. For the CDR3, the DNA is TGTGCCAGCAAAGAGCGGGGGGGCCAAGATACGCAGTATTTT. Translated: CASKERGGQDTQYF.

This chain connects TRBV7-2 to TRBJ1-2; possible D gene TRBD1, 5 bases. Per germline, CDR1 SGHTA and CDR2 FQGNSA. The CDR3 totals 15 residues. Between the trimmed V and J ends, which lost 5 bases and 4 bases, there was a span of 17 bases. For the CDR3, the DNA is TGTGCCAGCAGCGAAGGGGCAGGGTCGGGCTATGGCTACACCTTC. This sequence encodes CASSEGAGSGYGYTF.

The rearrangement links TRBV10-1 to TRBJ2-3; 10 bases map to TRBD2. Germline CDR1 reads WNHNN; CDR2 reads SYGVQD (reference sequence). The CDR3 loop spans 16 amino acids. Trimming cost V 2 bases and J 5 bases; bases outside gene matches: 7. The DNA for the CDR3 is TGCGCCAGCAGTGAGCGTCAGCGGGGGGGAGAAGATACGCAGTATTTT. It yields the protein CASSERQRGGEDTQYF.

The rearrangement links TRBV7-9 to TRBJ2-5; D may be TRBD1 (5 bases). Between the trimmed V and J ends, which lost 6 bases and 4 bases, there was a span of 12 bases. Germline V gene lookup returns CDR1 SEHNR and CDR2 FQNEAQ (reference sequence). The CDR3 covers 13 residues. The DNA of the CDR3 is TGTGCCAGCAGGAATTCAGGGTCAGAGACCCAGTACTTC. Translation gives CASRNSGSETQYF.

The chain uses TRBV4-1 and TRBJ2-5; 7 positions agree with TRBD2. The CDR3 totals 16 residues. The germline V gene encodes CDR1 MGHRA and CDR2 YSYEKL. V was pared by 3 bases and J by 4 bases, with 11 bases of the junction left unmatched. CDR3 residues: CASSHLLRGTTETQYF. The CDR3 DNA is TGCGCCAGCAGCCATCTCCTCCGGGGGACTACAGAGACCCAGTACTTC.

V and J are TRBV4-3 and TRBJ1-4, with 7 nucleotides matching TRBD1. The CDR3 has 16 residues. The V segment lost 5 bases and the J segment 9 bases; nucleotides outside the gene matches: 15. Germline values: CDR1 LGHNA, CDR2 YSLEER. The CDR3 sequence is CASSSGSTGVFKKLFF. The CDR3 DNA sequence: TGCGCCAGCAGCTCAGGCTCCACAGGGGTATTTAAAAAACTGTTTTTT.

The table lists this clone with a few counts. The chain links TRBV7-9 to TRBJ2-7; D is unclear. The CDR3 contains 11 residues. The V and J ends lost 5 bases and 6 bases respectively, with 8 bases between them. Germline V CDR1 and CDR2: SEHNR, FQNEAQ (reference sequence). The CDR3 region has the DNA TGTGCCAGCAGCCCTGGGCGCGAGCAGTACTTC. Translation: CASSPGREQYF.

The chain couples TRBV28 to TRBJ2-7; 9 nucleotides line up with TRBD1. CDR1 is MDHEN, CDR2 SYDVKM, per germline. The CDR3 totals 16 residues. Trimming removed 2 bases from V and 2 bases from J; junction bases left unmatched: 7. CDR3 protein: CASSLSRGTGPYEQYF. In DNA, the CDR3 is TGTGCCAGCAGTTTAAGTCGGGGGACAGGGCCCTACGAGCAGTACTTC. Based on the CDR3 plus reference TRBV28 and TRBJ2-7, the full variable domain is DVKVTQSSRYLVKRTGEKVFLECVQDMDHENMFWYRQDPGLGLRLIYFSYDVKMKEKGDIPEGYSVSREKKERFSLILESASTNQTSMYLCASSLSRGTGPYEQYFGPGTRLTVT.

The rearrangement joins TRBV9 to TRBJ2-3; possible D gene TRBD2, 5 bases. The CDR3 is made up of 15 amino acids. Per germline, CDR1 SGDLS and CDR2 YYNGEE. V was trimmed by 0 bases and J by 6 bases, leaving 14 bases between them. CDR3: CASSVGGAQFDTQYF. The CDR3 region has the DNA TGTGCCAGCAGCGTAGGGGGAGCCCAATTTGATACGCAGTATTTT.

This chain joins TRBV10-3 and TRBJ1-2; possibly TRBD1 for D (5 bases). The CDR3 sequence is 15 residues long. CDR1 and CDR2 (germline): ENHRY, SYGVKD. Trimming took off 6 bases at V and 6 bases at J, with 20 bases between the two ends. The CDR3 DNA reads as TGTGCCATCAGGTCGGGGGGATCAGGGCGGCATGGCTACACCTTC. Translation gives CAIRSGGSGRHGYTF.

The chain has TRBV5-5 and TRBJ1-4; D is perhaps TRBD1 (6 bases). The CDR3 spans 13 residues. V was shortened by 1 base and J by 7 bases, with 8 bases between the two germline ends. CDR1 SGHKS and CDR2 YYEKEE come from the germline V gene (reference sequence). The CDR3: CASSLIQGEKLFF. CDR3 DNA sequence: TGTGCCAGCAGCTTGATACAGGGTGAAAAACTGTTTTTT.

This CDR3 reads CASRRGPNEGRVNTGELFF. CDR3 sequence (DNA): TGTGCCAGCAGACGCGGCCCCAACGAGGGGAGGGTGAACACCGGGGAGCTGTTTTTT. J is TRBJ2-2 and V is TRBV11-3; 7 bases fit TRBD2. Looked up from germline, CDR1 is SGHNT and CDR2 is YENEEA. The CDR3 totals 19 residues. With 6 bases clipped from V and 1 base from J, the junction kept 17 bases outside the gene matches.

This clone was picked up one time. The J gene is TRBJ2-2, the V gene TRBV2; D not certain. Trimming pared 6 bases from V and 3 bases from J, leaving 8 bases between. The CDR3 loop spans 13 amino acids. Germline V gene lookup returns CDR1 SNHLY and CDR2 FYNNEI. CDR3 residues: CASSTDYTGELFF. DNA of the CDR3: TGTGCCAGCAGCACTGACTACACCGGGGAGCTGTTTTTT.

The chain links TRBV5-4 to TRBJ1-2; 8 bases align to TRBD1. The CDR3 covers 14 residues. The J segment lost 8 bases and the V segment lost 4 bases, leaving 10 bases of the junction unmatched. The germline V gene has CDR1 SGHNT and CDR2 YYREEE (reference sequence). CDR3 nucleotides: TGTGCCAGCAGCCTGCCGGACAGGGTGGAGGGCTACACCTTC. Translation gives CASSLPDRVEGYTF.

The rearrangement links TRBV27 to TRBJ2-5, with TRBD2 as a possible D gene (6 bases). Trimming removed 0 bases from V and 5 bases from J, with 13 bases in between. This CDR3 has 15 amino acids. Germline CDR1 MNHEY, CDR2 SMNVEV (reference sequence). CDR3 DNA sequence: TGTGCCAGCAGTTTATCTTTCGGACGGGGGGAGACCCAGTACTTC. Translated: CASSLSFGRGETQYF.

The chain has TRBV7-8 and TRBJ1-4, with unresolved D. V was shortened by 7 bases and J by 8 bases, with 23 bases between the two germline ends. The CDR3 spans 16 residues. CDR1 SGHVS and CDR2 FQNEAQ come from the germline V gene. Here the CDR3 DNA reads TGTGCCAGCAACCACCAGAGGGTCCCTCGGAGGGAAAAACTGTTTTTT. Translation gives CASNHQRVPRREKLFF.

V usage is TRBV18 and J usage is TRBJ2-5; D gene uncertain. Germline V gene sequence: CDR1 KGHSH, CDR2 LQKENI. The CDR3 totals 11 residues. V lost 6 bases and J 9 bases, leaving 11 bases between the germline ends. The CDR3, as DNA: TGTGCCAGCTCCCCAGGCACGCCCCAGTACTTC. Protein sequence: CASSPGTPQYF.

This sequence joins TRBV5-1 and TRBJ2-2, with TRBD1 matching over 7 bases. V shed 4 bases, J shed 5 bases, and the junction held 8 bases outside the gene matches. In germline, CDR1 is SGHRS, CDR2 YFSETQ. The CDR3 consists of 15 residues. The DNA for the CDR3 is TGCGCCAGCAGCAGGGTCGACAGGGCAACCGGGGAGCTGTTTTTT. Protein: CASSRVDRATGELFF. Complete variable domain (other parts from reference TRBV5-1 and TRBJ2-2): KAGVTQTPRYLIKTRGQQVTLSCSPISGHRSVSWYQQTPGQGLQFLFEYFSETQRNKGNFPGRFSGRQFSNSRSEMNVSTLELGDSALYLCASSRVDRATGELFFGEGSRLTVL.

The chain couples TRBV19 to TRBJ1-2; D is possibly TRBD1 (5 bases). Germline-derived CDR1 and CDR2 are LNHDA and SQIVND (reference sequence). This CDR3 is 13 amino acids long. Trimming left V 7 bases short and J 4 bases short, with 13 bases between. Here the CDR3 reads CASNRQGPYGYTF. CDR3 in DNA: TGTGCCAGTAACCGGCAGGGTCCCTATGGCTACACCTTC.

V gene TRBV6-1 combines with J gene TRBJ2-1; TRBD2 might be the D (5 bases). Germline CDR1 reads MNHNS; CDR2 reads SASEGT. This CDR3 comprises 17 residues. V lost 0 bases and J 7 bases, leaving 19 bases between the germline ends. In DNA form, the CDR3 reads TGTGCCAGCAGTGAAGCCCTGGCGGCGCGGGTATTGAATGAGCAGTTCTTC. It is translated as CASSEALAARVLNEQFF.